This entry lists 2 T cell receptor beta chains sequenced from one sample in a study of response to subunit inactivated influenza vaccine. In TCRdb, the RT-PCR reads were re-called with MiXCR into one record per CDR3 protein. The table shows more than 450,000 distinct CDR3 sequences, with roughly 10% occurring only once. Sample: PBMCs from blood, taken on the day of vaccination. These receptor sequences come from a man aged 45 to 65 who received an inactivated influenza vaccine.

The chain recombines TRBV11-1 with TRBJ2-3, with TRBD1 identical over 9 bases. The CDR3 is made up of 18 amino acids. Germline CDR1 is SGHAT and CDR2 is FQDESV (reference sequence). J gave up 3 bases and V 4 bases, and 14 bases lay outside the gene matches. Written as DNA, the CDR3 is TGTGCCAGCAGCTCACTGTCCCGGGACAGGGTGACTACAGATACGCAGTATTTT. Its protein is CASSSLSRDRVTTDTQYF.

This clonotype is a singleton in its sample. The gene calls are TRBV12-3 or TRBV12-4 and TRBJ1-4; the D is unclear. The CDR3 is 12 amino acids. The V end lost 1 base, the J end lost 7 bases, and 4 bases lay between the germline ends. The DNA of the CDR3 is TGTGCCAGCAGTTTAGGGTTTGAAAAACTGTTTTTT. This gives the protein CASSLGFEKLFF.